Each of the 16 T cell receptor beta chains below was sequenced from the same sample in a study of cytomegalovirus exposure and HLA in healthy donors. The PCR employed 60 Vbeta primers together with 13 Jbeta primers. The data were produced by immunoSEQ multiplex PCR, yet TCRdb's version contains in-frame clones alone and is incomplete. In the table there are 35,000 to 40,000 clones, more than 50% of which are singletons. Sequences were obtained from PBMCs. These receptors were collected from a woman aged 40 to 50 in good health and CMV-seropositive.

This rearrangement joins TRBV6-4 to TRBJ2-3, with 10 bases aligning to TRBD2. Trimming removed 0 bases from V and 5 bases from J; junction bases left unmatched: 5. This CDR3 contains 16 residues. The germline V gene encodes CDR1 MRHNA and CDR2 SNTAGT. CDR3 coding DNA: TGTGCCAGCAGTGACTCGAGCGGGGGGGCCGTAGATACGCAGTATTTT. It translates to CASSDSSGGAVDTQYF.

V is TRBV5-4 and J is TRBJ2-5, with TRBD2 identical over 12 bases. The V segment lost 3 bases and the J segment 1 base; nucleotides outside the gene matches: 4. The CDR3 is 16 amino acids. CDR1 and CDR2 from the germline V gene are SGHNT and YYREEE (reference sequence). The CDR3 DNA follows: TGTGCCAGCAGCTCCACGACTAGCGGGGGCCAAGAGACCCAGTACTTC. Protein product: CASSSTTSGGQETQYF.

This clone has a handful of counts. The gene calls are TRBV6-5 and TRBJ2-7, with 11 bases aligning to TRBD2. This CDR3 comprises 15 residues. Germline lookup yields CDR1 MNHEY and CDR2 SVGAGI. The ends lost 5 bases at V and 1 base at J; junction bases unmatched: 4. In DNA, the CDR3 is TGTGCCAGCAGTCCGACTAGCGGGGAATCCTACGAGCAGTACTTC. This sequence encodes CASSPTSGESYEQYF.

This clone was counted only a few times. The V gene is TRBV6-1, the J gene TRBJ2-1, with TRBD2 matching over 10 bases. V shed 2 bases and J 0 bases; nucleotides not matched to a gene: 13. Germline values: CDR1 MNHNS, CDR2 SASEGT. The CDR3 totals 20 residues. CDR3 loop: CASSETYWVSGGSSYNEQFF. CDR3 nucleotide sequence: TGTGCCAGCAGTGAAACCTACTGGGTTAGCGGGGGGAGCTCCTACAATGAGCAGTTCTTC.

The chain joins TRBV9 to TRBJ1-1, with D tentatively TRBD1 (5 bases). The CDR3 consists of 14 residues. Germline CDR1 is SGDLS and CDR2 is YYNGEE. Trimming removed 0 bases from V and 3 bases from J, with 9 bases in between. Here the CDR3 DNA reads TGTGCCAGCAGCGTAGGACCGGGGGACACTGAAGCTTTCTTT. Translated: CASSVGPGDTEAFF.

V usage is TRBV7-8 and J usage is TRBJ1-1; TRBD1 matches at 12 bases. CDR1 and CDR2 (germline): SGHVS, FQNEAQ. The ends lost 5 bases at V and 3 bases at J; junction bases unmatched: 10. The CDR3 totals 17 residues. CDR3 in DNA: TGTGCCAGCAGCAAGAGGGACAGGGGGCCGGGGGACACTGAAGCTTTCTTT. Protein sequence: CASSKRDRGPGDTEAFF. Full variable domain (rest looked up from reference TRBV7-8 and TRBJ1-1): GAGVSQSPRYKVAKRGQDVALRCDPISGHVSLFWYQQALGQGPEFLTYFQNEAQLDKSGLPSDRFFAERPEGSVSTLKIQRTQQEDSAVYLCASSKRDRGPGDTEAFFGQGTRLTVV.

In its sample, this clone was seen a few times. This chain uses TRBV10-2 with TRBJ1-2; D might be TRBD1 (5 bases). V dropped 6 bases and J dropped 5 bases, with 10 bases sitting between them. Per the germline V gene, CDR1 is WSHSY and CDR2 is SAAADI. The CDR3 length is 12 residues. CDR3 sequence: CASRRDSYGYTF. The CDR3 coding sequence is TGCGCCAGCAGGCGAGACAGTTATGGCTACACCTTC.

DNA for the CDR3: TGTGCCAGCAGCAAATCCCAGGGTGAGAATGAAAAACTGTTTTTT. Amino acids: CASSKSQGENEKLFF. The chain combines TRBV9 with TRBJ1-4; perhaps TRBD1 as D (5 bases). Trimming shortened V by 4 bases and J by 5 bases, and 15 bases separated the two germline ends. This CDR3 comprises 15 residues. Germline V gene data show CDR1 as SGDLS and CDR2 as YYNGEE.

This clone is medium-sized within its sample. The chain is built from TRBV6-1 and TRBJ2-6; possibly TRBD1 for D (5 bases). The CDR3 contains 18 residues. V lost 2 bases to trimming and J lost 0 bases, with 14 bases between them. Germline-derived CDR1 and CDR2 are MNHNS and SASEGT. CDR3 in amino acids: CASSESGLSLSGANVLTF. DNA of the CDR3: TGTGCCAGCAGTGAATCAGGGTTAAGTCTCTCTGGGGCCAACGTCCTGACTTTC.

This sequence joins TRBV14 and TRBJ1-3; 8 bases map to TRBD1. There are 13 residues in the CDR3. V lost 8 bases to trimming and J lost 2 bases; unmatched junction nucleotides: 2. The germline V gene has CDR1 SGHDN and CDR2 FVKESK. Written as DNA, the CDR3 is TGTGCCAGCGACAGGGGAGCTGGAAACACCATATATTTT. Translation: CASDRGAGNTIYF.

This clone has more than one count but fewer than ten. The chain is built from TRBV30 and TRBJ1-2; TRBD1 matches 7 bases. CDR3 length: 13 residues. From germline, CDR1 is GTSNPN and CDR2 SVGIG (reference sequence). V lost 4 bases to trimming and J lost 8 bases; unmatched junction nucleotides: 10. Written as DNA, the CDR3 is TGTGCCTGGAAAAATTACAGGGGCCAGGGCTACACCTTC. Protein sequence: CAWKNYRGQGYTF.

This sequence joins TRBV5-1 and TRBJ2-7; the D gene is possibly TRBD2 (7 bases). Germline V CDR1 and CDR2: SGHRS, YFSETQ. V shed 4 bases and J shed 0 bases, with 14 bases lying between them. This CDR3 is 15 amino acids long. In nucleotides, the CDR3 is TGCGCCAGCAGCCCCCAGGGAGGGGGCTCCTACGAGCAGTACTTC. It is translated as CASSPQGGGSYEQYF.

This clone turned up a few times. This chain links TRBV18 with TRBJ1-5; D is uncertain. This CDR3 spans 14 amino acids. From germline, CDR1 is KGHSH and CDR2 LQKENI. V was shortened by 1 base and J by 9 bases, with 13 bases between the two germline ends. The CDR3 here is CASSPQGGSGPQHF. In nucleotides, the CDR3 is TGTGCCAGCTCACCACAGGGAGGCTCGGGGCCCCAGCATTTT.

The V and J genes are TRBV5-5 and TRBJ2-6; 9 nucleotides line up with TRBD1. The germline V gene encodes CDR1 SGHKS and CDR2 YYEKEE (reference sequence). Unmatched junction bases numbered 12, after V lost 4 bases and J lost 7 bases. This CDR3 comprises 17 residues. The chain's CDR3 is CASSIRQGVGGANVLTF. CDR3 in DNA: TGTGCCAGCAGCATCCGACAGGGGGTGGGGGGTGCCAACGTCCTGACTTTC.

The chain couples TRBV7-9 to TRBJ2-7; D remains ambiguous. Germline V gene sequence: CDR1 SEHNR, CDR2 FQNEAQ (reference sequence). The V end was cut by 2 bases, the J end by 4 bases, with 12 bases between. CDR3 length: 14 residues. In DNA form, the CDR3 reads TGTGCCAGCAGCTTATCTGGCCAAATTTACGAGCAGTACTTC. Translating it yields CASSLSGQIYEQYF.

The V and J genes are TRBV7-9 and TRBJ1-3; 8 positions agree with TRBD1. Germline trimming cut 6 bases from V and 4 bases from J; bases unmatched to any gene: 5. From germline, CDR1 is SEHNR and CDR2 FQNEAQ (reference sequence). The CDR3 spans 14 residues. In DNA form, the CDR3 reads TGTGCCAGCAGATCGACAGGGGTCGGAAACACCATATATTTT. Its translation: CASRSTGVGNTIYF.